This entry describes one TCR beta chain. The CDR3 sequence is 16 residues long. The junction had 6 bases not matched to a gene; V was cut back by 7 bases and J by 5 bases. The germline V gene encodes CDR1 LNHDA and CDR2 SQIVND (reference sequence). The data were obtained in a study of shared clonotypes between healthy human individuals. Sequencing was at deep level. Genomic DNA per cell subset filled all wells of several immunoSEQ plates. Repertoires were generated with immunoSEQ multiplex PCR, while TCRdb's copy carries only in-frame clones and drops some. Here the sample spans approximately 440,000 clones, 70% to 80% being singletons.

The chain carries TRBV19 and TRBJ2-2, with TRBD2 matching 14 bases. Sequencing was carried out using PBMCs. The TCR comes from a woman between 40 and 55 years old in good health. Some clones in this sample may be carry-over from other donors' samples. The CDR3 region has the DNA TGTGCCAGTAATTTCGGGACTAGCGGGAGAACCGGGGAGCTGTTTTTT. Residues: CASNFGTSGRTGELFF.